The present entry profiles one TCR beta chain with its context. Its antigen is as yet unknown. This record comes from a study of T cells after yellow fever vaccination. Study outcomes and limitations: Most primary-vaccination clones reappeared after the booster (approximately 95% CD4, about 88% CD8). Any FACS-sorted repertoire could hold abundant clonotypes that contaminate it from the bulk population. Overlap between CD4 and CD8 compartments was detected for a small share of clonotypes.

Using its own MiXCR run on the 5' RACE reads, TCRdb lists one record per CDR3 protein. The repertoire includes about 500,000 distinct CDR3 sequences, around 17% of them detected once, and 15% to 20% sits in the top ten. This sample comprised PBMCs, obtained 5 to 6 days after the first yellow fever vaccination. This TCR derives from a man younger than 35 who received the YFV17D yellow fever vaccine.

CDR3 DNA sequence: TGTGCCAGCAGCTTGGTGGGGGATCTATCCTTGGATGAGCAGTTCTTC. It yields the protein CASSLVGDLSLDEQFF. The chain is built from TRBV5-5 and TRBJ2-1; D may correspond to TRBD1 or TRBD2 (5 bases each). The CDR3 is made up of 16 amino acids. Germline V gene sequence: CDR1 SGHKS, CDR2 YYEKEE (reference sequence). With 0 bases removed from V and 8 bases from J, the gap between germline ends came to 18 bases.